This T cell receptor (beta chain) was captured by sequencing in a study of chemoradiotherapy in HPV16-positive cancers. Study details: A couple of HPV16-positive patients' cells yielded candidate HPV-specific clones and common motifs.

The CDR3 has 14 amino acids. V was pared by 5 bases and J by 7 bases, with 3 bases of the junction left unmatched. From germline, CDR1 is LNHDA and CDR2 SQIVND (reference sequence). Study-wide results and caveats: Candidate HPV-specific clones and E7-related TCR motifs grew in tumor during treatment. The functional HPV-specific definition rests on just a couple of HPV16-positive patients.

Samples were taken several times over chemoradiotherapy. Details on this clone: Antigen: not known.

The assay was immunoSEQ multiplex PCR, and TCRdb's table has in-frame clones only and misses some. The table includes thousands of clones, roughly 77% detected once. Sample collection occurred from a patient who underwent chemoradiotherapy. This TCR was recovered from a human donor with HPV-associated anogenital cancer. The J gene is TRBJ2-1, the V gene TRBV19, with TRBD2 identical over 12 bases. The DNA of the CDR3 is TGTGCCAGTAGTCTAGCGGGGGGGAGGAATGAGCAGTTCTTC. Translation gives CASSLAGGRNEQFF.